Below, 11 T cell receptor beta chains from the same sample are listed, as sequenced in a study of PD-L1 blockade in urothelial cancer. Time point noted: pretreatment peripheral blood. TCRdb keeps only in-frame clones here, not all; method: immunoSEQ multiplex PCR. The sample has about 45,000 clones; roughly 90% are singletons. Specimen: PBMCs, collected around atezolizumab (anti-PD-L1) treatment. These receptors were collected from a donor at least 40 years old with urothelial cancer.

V and J are TRBV7-3 and TRBJ2-1, with D perhaps TRBD2 (6 bases). From germline, CDR1 is SGHTA and CDR2 FQGTGA. This CDR3 has 12 residues. The germline V and J ends were trimmed by 6 bases and 7 bases, with 10 bases remaining between them. Here the CDR3 reads CASSSGGNEQFF. CDR3 DNA: TGTGCCAGCAGTTCTGGGGGGAATGAGCAGTTCTTC.

For the CDR3, the DNA is TGTGCCAGTAGTATCCCCGGACAGGGGGGCCCTGAAGCTTTCTTT. Protein product: CASSIPGQGGPEAFF. J is TRBJ1-1 and V is TRBV19, with 10 bases fitting TRBD1. CDR3 length equals 15 residues. The V segment lost 3 bases and the J segment 6 bases; nucleotides outside the gene matches: 7. Germline V gives CDR1 LNHDA, CDR2 SQIVND (reference sequence).

This clone was seen just once. The J gene is TRBJ2-3, the V gene TRBV10-3, with 8 bases lining up with TRBD2. Germline V lookup: CDR1 ENHRY, CDR2 SYGVKD. V shed 1 base and J 0 bases; nucleotides not matched to a gene: 3. The CDR3 contains 16 residues. The CDR3 sequence is CAISELAGTSTDTQYF. Written as DNA, the CDR3 is TGTGCCATCAGTGAGTTAGCGGGAACAAGCACAGATACGCAGTATTTT.

CDR3 bases: TGTGCCAGCAGCCCAGGGACTCCCGGCGGGGATCAGCCCCAGCATTTT. It is translated as CASSPGTPGGDQPQHF. V is TRBV9 and J is TRBJ1-5, with D tentatively TRBD1 (5 bases). In germline, CDR1 is SGDLS, CDR2 YYNGEE. This CDR3 has 16 residues. V gave up 4 bases and J gave up 5 bases, with 19 bases separating them.

The genes are TRBV5-1 and TRBJ2-1; D is undetermined. This CDR3 comprises 12 residues. V was shortened by 0 bases and J by 8 bases, with 6 bases between the two germline ends. Looked up from germline, CDR1 is SGHRS and CDR2 is YFSETQ. DNA for the CDR3: TGCGCCAGCAGCTTGGCCTTTCATGAGCAGTTCTTC. It codes for CASSLAFHEQFF.

The sample holds a few counts of this clone. V gene TRBV11-3 combines with J gene TRBJ2-1; D remains ambiguous. The CDR3 runs to 13 residues. V lost 7 bases to trimming and J lost 2 bases, with 9 bases between them. Germline-derived CDR1 and CDR2 are SGHNT and YENEEA. As DNA, the CDR3 is TGTGCCAGCACCATGCCAGCCTACAATGAGCAGTTCTTC. Translating it yields CASTMPAYNEQFF.

The chain is built from TRBV7-2 and TRBJ2-5; 7 positions match TRBD1. Germline loops: CDR1 SGHTA, CDR2 FQGNSA. V lost 5 bases to trimming and J lost 7 bases; unmatched junction nucleotides: 10. The CDR3 loop spans 14 amino acids. The CDR3 DNA sequence: TGTGCCAGCAGCACCGGGGACAGACCAATGACCCAGTACTTC. Amino acid sequence: CASSTGDRPMTQYF.

The chain employs TRBV7-9 and TRBJ2-1; D is possibly TRBD2 (6 bases). The germline CDR1 and CDR2 sequences are SEHNR and FQNEAQ (reference sequence). Trimming pared 5 bases from V and 2 bases from J, leaving 13 bases between. This CDR3 comprises 15 residues. CDR3 loop: CASSLWGGTYNEQFF. CDR3 coding DNA: TGTGCCAGCAGCCTGTGGGGCGGGACCTACAATGAGCAGTTCTTC.

The chain couples TRBV5-1 to TRBJ2-1; tentative D call: TRBD2 (6 bases). The CDR3 length is 17 residues. Germline CDR1 reads SGHRS; CDR2 reads YFSETQ. V lost 2 bases to trimming and J lost 0 bases, with 15 bases between them. CDR3 coding DNA: TGCGCCAGCAGCTTTCAGGGTAGCGGAAGCTCCTACAATGAGCAGTTCTTC. It yields the protein CASSFQGSGSSYNEQFF.

The V and J genes are TRBV14 and TRBJ2-5; a weak D match, TRBD2 (5 bases). The CDR3 spans 14 residues. CDR1 is SGHDN, CDR2 FVKESK, per germline. V lost 2 bases and J lost 2, with 9 bases in between. The CDR3 spells CASSQNRGQETQYF. In nucleotides, the CDR3 is TGTGCCAGCAGCCAAAACCGGGGTCAAGAGACCCAGTACTTC.

V is TRBV7-9 and J is TRBJ2-2; 14 bases are shared with TRBD2. V was pared by 5 bases and J by 1 base, with 9 bases of the junction left unmatched. The germline gives CDR1 SEHNR, CDR2 FQNEAQ (reference sequence). The CDR3 runs 19 residues. CDR3 nucleotides: TGTGCCAGCAGCGACCCGACTAGCGGGAGGGCCCAGAACACCGGGGAGCTGTTTTTT. Amino acids: CASSDPTSGRAQNTGELFF.